The following is a TCR beta chain sequence with its context. These data come from a study of blood T cell repertoires in COVID-19. Trimming removed 1 base from V and 1 base from J, with 10 bases in between. Germline V gene sequence: CDR1 MNHEY, CDR2 SVGAGI. This CDR3 is built from 15 residues. The assay was immunoSEQ multiplex PCR, and TCRdb's table has in-frame clones only and misses some. The repertoire holds some 200,000 clones, with around 94% as singletons. The clonotype comes from a man in his thirties or forties with COVID-19, enrolled during active disease. Sequencing was performed on peripheral blood. The chain recombines TRBV6-5 with TRBJ1-1, with D unclear. The CDR3 region is CASSYWNRPNTEAFF. Written as DNA, the CDR3 is TGTGCCAGCAGTTACTGGAACAGACCGAACACTGAAGCTTTCTTT.